These T cell receptor beta chains were read from a single sample in a study of regulatory T cells in long-lasting Graves disease. Each CDR3 protein gets one entry after TCRdb re-called the multiplex PCR reads with MiXCR. The table shows under 500,000 distinct CDR3 sequences, with 20% occurring only once. The material was peripheral blood mononuclear cells (PBMCs), obtained when the disease was refractory, from a patient treated with antithyroid drugs. The receptors were sampled from a female donor with Graves disease. Both conserved end residues are part of each CDR3.

v_call	j_call	cdr3_aa
TRBV28	TRBJ1-1	CASSQNRDTEAFF
TRBV7-9	TRBJ2-5	CASSLAPETQYF
TRBV7-9	TRBJ1-2	CADGSPQGYTF
TRBV7-3	TRBJ1-6	CASSDVGGASPLHF
TRBV2	TRBJ1-5	CASSRTDPFNQPQHF
TRBV7-2	TRBJ1-5	CASSAGQVVSQPQHF
TRBV28	TRBJ1-5	CASSFSVQRPQHF
TRBV4-1	TRBJ2-7	CASSQGTGLSFEQYF
TRBV4-2	TRBJ2-5	CASSQALTGLETQYF
TRBV12-3/TRBV12-4	TRBJ1-4	CASSLGVQVRNEKLFF
TRBV7-2	TRBJ2-7	CASRRAGGRGEQYF
TRBV5-1	TRBJ2-5	CASSLALGQETQYF
TRBV4-3	TRBJ2-7	CASSQERQLTYEQYF
TRBV6-1	TRBJ2-7	CATIRDSSYEQYF
TRBV7-9	TRBJ1-1	CASLRGDRYLNTEAFF
TRBV12-3/TRBV12-4	TRBJ1-1	CASNPHPGTSDTEAFF
TRBV7-9	TRBJ1-2	CASSLGSWDRGDGYTF
TRBV27	TRBJ2-5	CASRDWGRGETQYF
TRBV20-1	TRBJ2-1	CSAIPSGSSYNEQFF
TRBV29-1	TRBJ1-3	CSVNLGNTIYF
TRBV6-1	TRBJ2-5	CASSLNREGEETQYF
TRBV7-2	TRBJ2-5	CASSSWTGSQETQYF
TRBV4-1	TRBJ1-4	CASSQAHGTNEKLFF
TRBV12-3/TRBV12-4	TRBJ2-5	CASRVERVFQETQYF
TRBV20-1	TRBJ1-4	CSAKAGGLFF
TRBV19	TRBJ2-7	CASSIPDGIEEQYF
TRBV28	TRBJ2-3	CASSLFGDTQYF
TRBV2	TRBJ1-2	CASSIRGGHGNYGYTF
TRBV9	TRBJ1-2	CASSVGPGKEGYGYTF
TRBV30	TRBJ1-3	CAWTGLRSGNTIYF
TRBV6-1	TRBJ2-2	CASSEYGGDTGELFF
TRBV11-2	TRBJ2-2	CASSSVAGYTGELFF
TRBV28	TRBJ1-3	CASSFLSVTGNTIYF
TRBV6-5	TRBJ2-2	CATSDLAGMNTGELFF
TRBV30	TRBJ2-7	CAWSVRLSSYEQYF
TRBV6-1	TRBJ2-4	CASSEHRGQGKNIQYF
TRBV5-1	TRBJ1-1	CASSLYGANTEAFF
TRBV5-1	TRBJ1-4	CASSLGDTYEKLFF
TRBV3-1	TRBJ1-5	CASSQDGSQPQHF
TRBV28	TRBJ2-1	CASSPTSGSGDEQFF
TRBV30	NA	CASLDRGYSYEQYF
TRBV25-1	TRBJ1-1	CASSESFGGQNTEAFF
TRBV13	TRBJ1-1	CASSPRAGGRTEAFF
TRBV27	TRBJ2-1	CASRSRGRSYNEQFF
TRBV29-1	TRBJ2-7	CSVEERSVGEQYF
TRBV11-2	TRBJ1-6	CASSLEGGSYNSPLHF
TRBV3-1	TRBJ2-7	CASSRTSGRAFNYEQYF
TRBV28	TRBJ2-5	CASRGRRGRFQETQYF
TRBV6-5	TRBJ2-2	CASSYFGGNTGELFF
TRBV28	TRBJ1-4	CASSTYTGWSNEKLFF
TRBV6-2/TRBV6-3	TRBJ1-2	CASHRDNYGYTF
TRBV20-1	TRBJ2-7	CGAGEDRVGEQYF
TRBV5-4	TRBJ2-7	CASSLIKGGEQYF
TRBV30	TRBJ1-2	CAWSPDPNYGYTF
TRBV5-5	TRBJ2-7	CASSLQQGRGSYEQYF
TRBV7-7	TRBJ2-5	CASSPTRGSETQYF
TRBV7-2	TRBJ1-1	CASNLLSPPEAFF
TRBV7-9	TRBJ1-4	CASSPGQNNEKLFF
TRBV6-1	TRBJ2-7	CASSGLAGGPGSYEQYF